Reported below is one T cell receptor (beta chain). The source of the sample is a study of shared clonotypes between healthy human individuals. The germline CDR1 and CDR2 sequences are KGHSY and FQNENV. With 2 bases clipped from V and 7 bases from J, the junction kept 8 bases outside the gene matches. The CDR3 runs to 15 residues. Using immunoSEQ multiplex PCR, the repertoire was profiled, and TCRdb retains in-frame clones only, with some absent. The sample lists 600,000 to 750,000 clones, less than 95% occurring once. The clonotype comes from a man aged 18 to 30 in good health. Some clones in this sample may be carry-over from other donors' samples. The sequenced sample was memory CD8+ T cells from PBMCs. The subset was: CD45RO+ cells pooled with CCR7-negative TemRA cells. The chain uses TRBV16 and TRBJ2-1; 7 bases agree with TRBD1. The CDR3 loop is CASSQIQGLGNEQFF. The CDR3 coding sequence is TGTGCCAGCAGCCAAATACAGGGGTTGGGAAATGAGCAGTTCTTC.